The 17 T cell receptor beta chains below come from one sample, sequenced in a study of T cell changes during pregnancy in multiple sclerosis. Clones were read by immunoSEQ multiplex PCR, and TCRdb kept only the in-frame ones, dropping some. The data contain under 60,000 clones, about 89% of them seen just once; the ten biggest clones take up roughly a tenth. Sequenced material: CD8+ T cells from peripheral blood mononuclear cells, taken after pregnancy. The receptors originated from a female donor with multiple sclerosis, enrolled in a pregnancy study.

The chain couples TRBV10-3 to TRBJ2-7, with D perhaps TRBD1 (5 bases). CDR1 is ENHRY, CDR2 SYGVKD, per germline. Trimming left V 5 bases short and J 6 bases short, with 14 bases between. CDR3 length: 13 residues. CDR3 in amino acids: CAISKDIESEQYF. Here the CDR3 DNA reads TGTGCCATCAGTAAGGACATTGAGAGCGAGCAGTACTTC.

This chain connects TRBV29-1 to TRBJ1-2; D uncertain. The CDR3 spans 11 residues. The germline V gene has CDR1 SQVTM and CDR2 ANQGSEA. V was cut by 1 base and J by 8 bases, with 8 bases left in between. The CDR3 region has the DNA TGCAGCGTTGAAGGAGGGAAAGGCTACACCTTC. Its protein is CSVEGGKGYTF.

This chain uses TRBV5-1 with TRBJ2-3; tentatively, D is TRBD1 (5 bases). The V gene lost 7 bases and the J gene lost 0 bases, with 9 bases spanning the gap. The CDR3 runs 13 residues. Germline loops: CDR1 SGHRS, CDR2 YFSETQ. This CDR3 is CASGAGSTDTQYF. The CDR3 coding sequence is TGCGCCAGCGGGGCAGGGAGCACAGATACGCAGTATTTT. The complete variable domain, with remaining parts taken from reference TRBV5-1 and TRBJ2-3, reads KAGVTQTPRYLIKTRGQQVTLSCSPISGHRSVSWYQQTPGQGLQFLFEYFSETQRNKGNFPGRFSGRQFSNSRSEMNVSTLELGDSALYLCASGAGSTDTQYFGPGTRLTVL.

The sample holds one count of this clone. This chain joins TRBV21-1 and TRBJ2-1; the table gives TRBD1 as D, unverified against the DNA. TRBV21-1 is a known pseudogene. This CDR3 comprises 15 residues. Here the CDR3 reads CASSKVGALYNEQFF. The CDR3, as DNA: TGTGCCAGCAGCAAAGTGGGGGCACTCTACAATGAGCAGTTCTTC.

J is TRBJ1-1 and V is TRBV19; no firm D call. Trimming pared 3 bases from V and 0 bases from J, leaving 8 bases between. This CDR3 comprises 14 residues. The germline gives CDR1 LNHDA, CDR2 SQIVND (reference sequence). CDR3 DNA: TGTGCCAGTAGTATTCCCCGGTTGAACACTGAAGCTTTCTTT. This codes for CASSIPRLNTEAFF.

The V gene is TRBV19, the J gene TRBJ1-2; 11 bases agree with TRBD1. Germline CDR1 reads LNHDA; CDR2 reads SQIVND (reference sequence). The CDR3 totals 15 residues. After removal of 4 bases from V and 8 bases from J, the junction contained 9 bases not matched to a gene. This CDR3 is CASSTPGQGARGYTF. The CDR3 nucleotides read TGTGCCAGTAGTACCCCAGGACAGGGGGCGAGAGGCTACACCTTC.

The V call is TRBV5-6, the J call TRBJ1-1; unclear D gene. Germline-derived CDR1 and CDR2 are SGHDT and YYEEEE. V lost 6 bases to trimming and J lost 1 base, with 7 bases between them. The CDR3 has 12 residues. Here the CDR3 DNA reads TGTGCCAGCACCGGGGAGAACACTGAAGCTTTCTTT. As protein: CASTGENTEAFF.

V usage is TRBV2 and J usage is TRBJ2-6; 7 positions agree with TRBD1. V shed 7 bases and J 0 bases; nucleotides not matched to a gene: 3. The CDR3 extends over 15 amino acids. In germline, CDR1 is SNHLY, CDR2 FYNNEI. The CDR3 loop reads CASKTGFSGANVLTF. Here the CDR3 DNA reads TGTGCCAGCAAGACAGGGTTCTCTGGGGCCAACGTCCTGACTTTC.

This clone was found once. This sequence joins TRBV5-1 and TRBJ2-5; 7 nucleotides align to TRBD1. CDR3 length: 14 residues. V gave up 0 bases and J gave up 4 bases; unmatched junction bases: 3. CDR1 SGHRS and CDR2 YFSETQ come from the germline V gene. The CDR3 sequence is CASSLVTGLETQYF. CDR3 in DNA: TGCGCCAGCAGCTTGGTGACAGGGTTAGAGACCCAGTACTTC.

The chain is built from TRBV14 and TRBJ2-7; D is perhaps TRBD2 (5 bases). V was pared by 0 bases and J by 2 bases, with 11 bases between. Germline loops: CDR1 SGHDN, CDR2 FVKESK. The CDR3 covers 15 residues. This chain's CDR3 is CASSQDAGPTYEQYF. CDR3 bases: TGTGCCAGCAGCCAAGATGCGGGCCCCACCTACGAGCAGTACTTC.

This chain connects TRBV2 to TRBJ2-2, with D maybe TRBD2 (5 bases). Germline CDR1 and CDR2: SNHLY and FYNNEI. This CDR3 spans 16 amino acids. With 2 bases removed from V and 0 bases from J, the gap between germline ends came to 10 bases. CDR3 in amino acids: CASSELGSSNTGELFF. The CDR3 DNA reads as TGTGCCAGCAGTGAATTGGGGAGCTCGAACACCGGGGAGCTGTTTTTT.

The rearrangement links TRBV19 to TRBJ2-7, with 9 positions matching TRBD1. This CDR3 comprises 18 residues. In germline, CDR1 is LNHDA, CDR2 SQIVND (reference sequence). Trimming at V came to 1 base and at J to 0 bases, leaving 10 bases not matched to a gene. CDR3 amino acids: CASSIATPGTGISYEQYF. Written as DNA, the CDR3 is TGTGCCAGTAGTATAGCCACCCCCGGGACAGGGATCTCCTACGAGCAGTACTTC. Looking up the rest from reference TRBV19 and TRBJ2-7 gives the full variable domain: DGGITQSPKYLFRKEGQNVTLSCEQNLNHDAMYWYRQDPGQGLRLIYYSQIVNDFQKGDIAEGYSVSREKKESFPLTVTSAQKNPTAFYLCASSIATPGTGISYEQYFGPGTRLTVT.

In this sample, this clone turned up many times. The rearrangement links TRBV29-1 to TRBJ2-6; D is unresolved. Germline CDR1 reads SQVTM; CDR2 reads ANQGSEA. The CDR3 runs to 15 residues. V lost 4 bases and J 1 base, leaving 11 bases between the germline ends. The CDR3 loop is CSVAQIESGANVLTF. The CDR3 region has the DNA TGCAGCGTTGCACAGATTGAGTCTGGGGCCAACGTCCTGACTTTC.

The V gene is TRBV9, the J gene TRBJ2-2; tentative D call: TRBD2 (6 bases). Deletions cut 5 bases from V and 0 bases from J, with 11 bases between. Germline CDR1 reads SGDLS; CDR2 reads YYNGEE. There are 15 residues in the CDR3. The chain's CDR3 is CASRAGRSNTGELFF. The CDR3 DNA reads TGTGCCAGCAGGGCGGGGAGATCGAACACCGGGGAGCTGTTTTTT.

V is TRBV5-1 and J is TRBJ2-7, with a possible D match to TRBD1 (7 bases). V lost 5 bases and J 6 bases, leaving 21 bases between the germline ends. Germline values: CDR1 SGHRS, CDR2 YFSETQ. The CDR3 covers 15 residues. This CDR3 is CASSLSRTGGTEQYF. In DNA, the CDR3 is TGCGCCAGCAGTCTCTCCCGGACAGGCGGGACCGAGCAGTACTTC. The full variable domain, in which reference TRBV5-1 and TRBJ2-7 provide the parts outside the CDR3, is KAGVTQTPRYLIKTRGQQVTLSCSPISGHRSVSWYQQTPGQGLQFLFEYFSETQRNKGNFPGRFSGRQFSNSRSEMNVSTLELGDSALYLCASSLSRTGGTEQYFGPGTRLTVT.

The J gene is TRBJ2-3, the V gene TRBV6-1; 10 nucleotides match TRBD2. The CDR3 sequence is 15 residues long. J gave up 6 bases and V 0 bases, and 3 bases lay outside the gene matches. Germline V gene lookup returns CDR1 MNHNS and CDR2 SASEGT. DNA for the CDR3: TGTGCCAGCAGTGAAGCGGGTAGCGGGGGGGATACGCAGTATTTT. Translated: CASSEAGSGGDTQYF.

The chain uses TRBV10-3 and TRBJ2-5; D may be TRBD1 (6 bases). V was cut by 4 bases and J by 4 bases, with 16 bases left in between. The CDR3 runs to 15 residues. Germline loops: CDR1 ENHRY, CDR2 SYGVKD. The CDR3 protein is CAISGKDSGAETQYF. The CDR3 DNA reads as TGTGCCATCAGTGGGAAGGACAGTGGGGCAGAGACCCAGTACTTC.